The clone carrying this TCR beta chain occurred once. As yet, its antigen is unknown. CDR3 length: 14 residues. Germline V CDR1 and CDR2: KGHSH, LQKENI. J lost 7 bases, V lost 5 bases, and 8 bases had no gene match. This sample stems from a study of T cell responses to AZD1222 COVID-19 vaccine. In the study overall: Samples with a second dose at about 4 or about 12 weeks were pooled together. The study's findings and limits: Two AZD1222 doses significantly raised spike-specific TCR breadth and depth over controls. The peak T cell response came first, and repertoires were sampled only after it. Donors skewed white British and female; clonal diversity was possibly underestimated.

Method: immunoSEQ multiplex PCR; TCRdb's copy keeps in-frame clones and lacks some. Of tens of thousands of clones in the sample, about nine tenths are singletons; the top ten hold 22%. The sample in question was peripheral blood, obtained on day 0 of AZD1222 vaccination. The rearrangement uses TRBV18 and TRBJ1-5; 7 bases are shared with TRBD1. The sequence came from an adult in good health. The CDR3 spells CASSETGLQQPQHF. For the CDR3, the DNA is TGTGCCAGCTCAGAGACAGGGTTGCAGCAGCCCCAGCATTTT. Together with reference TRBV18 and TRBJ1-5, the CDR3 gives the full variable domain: NAGVMQNPRHLVRRRGQEARLRCSPMKGHSHVYWYRQLPEEGLKFMVYLQKENIIDESGMPKERFSAEFPKEGPSILRIQQVVRGDSAAYFCASSETGLQQPQHFGDGTRLSIL.